The subject of this entry is one TCR beta chain. The table came from immunoSEQ multiplex PCR; TCRdb's copy has only in-frame clones and leaves some out. The data contain around 140,000 clones, about 79% of them singletons. This specimen comes from a study of blood T cell repertoires in COVID-19. Overall study: Acute and convalescent COVID-19 specimens originated in the United States, Italy and Spain.

The CDR3 is made up of 16 amino acids. Germline V gives CDR1 WSHSY, CDR2 SAAADI. The V and J ends lost 5 bases and 3 bases, in that order; junction bases with no gene match: 8. Source material: peripheral blood. The V and J genes are TRBV10-2 and TRBJ2-7, with 12 bases identical to TRBD2. The TCR comes from a man aged 60-69 years with active or convalescent COVID-19. CDR3 sequence reads: CASSLTSGGNSYEQYF. The CDR3, as DNA: TGCGCCAGCAGTCTAACTAGCGGGGGGAATAGCTACGAGCAGTACTTC.